A single sample gave rise to the 20 T cell receptor beta chains below, sequenced in a study of long-term antiretroviral therapy in people with HIV. The authors ran the immunoSEQ assay, v3.0, at survey level. Produced via immunoSEQ multiplex PCR; TCRdb's table is partial and in-frame only. Counted here are 25,000 to 35,000 clones, roughly 80% occurring once; the ten biggest clones make up 7.3%. The sample in question was unsorted PBMCs, obtained 0.3 years after starting antiretroviral therapy. The receptors were sampled from a man aged 35 to 55 with HIV.

This clone appeared a few times. The rearrangement joins TRBV13 to TRBJ1-1; D gene unclear. The CDR3 totals 13 residues. Trimming pared 4 bases from V and 1 base from J, leaving 7 bases between. From germline, CDR1 is PRHDT and CDR2 FYEKMQ (reference sequence). In nucleotides, the CDR3 is TGTGCCAGCAGCTCGGACCAGAACACTGAAGCTTTCTTT. As protein: CASSSDQNTEAFF.

This clone was seen only once. The chain combines TRBV18 with TRBJ2-7; D is uncertain. Germline V gene sequence: CDR1 KGHSH, CDR2 LQKENI. The CDR3 is made up of 13 amino acids. Trimming took off 3 bases at V and 4 bases at J, with 10 bases between the two ends. This CDR3 is CASSPYAKYEQYF. The CDR3 DNA sequence: TGTGCCAGCTCACCTTATGCTAAGTACGAGCAGTACTTC. Combining the CDR3 with reference TRBV18 and TRBJ2-7 gives the whole variable domain NAGVMQNPRHLVRRRGQEARLRCSPMKGHSHVYWYRQLPEEGLKFMVYLQKENIIDESGMPKERFSAEFPKEGPSILRIQQVVRGDSAAYFCASSPYAKYEQYFGPGTRLTVT.

The chain carries TRBV28 and TRBJ1-1; D call uncertain. Looked up from germline, CDR1 is MDHEN and CDR2 is SYDVKM. Trimming took 7 bases from V and 2 from J, leaving 14 bases between them. The CDR3 totals 14 residues. CDR3 in amino acids: CASNRDGPNTEAFF. CDR3 DNA sequence: TGTGCCAGCAACCGTGACGGCCCCAACACTGAAGCTTTCTTT.

The rearrangement uses TRBV21-1 and TRBJ1-3. TRBV21-1 is given as a pseudogene. This CDR3 has 14 amino acids. The CDR3 DNA reads as TGTGCCAGCCGGACCAAGGGGGGCGAGAACACCATATATTTT. Its protein is CASRTKGGENTIYF.

J is TRBJ1-1 and V is TRBV5-1, with D unclear. V lost 0 bases and J 1 base, leaving 13 bases between the germline ends. Germline CDR1 and CDR2: SGHRS and YFSETQ. The CDR3 length is 16 residues. The CDR3 sequence is CASSLVVAGGNTEAFF. The CDR3 DNA follows: TGCGCCAGCAGCTTGGTGGTAGCGGGTGGGAACACTGAAGCTTTCTTT. Complete variable domain (other parts from reference TRBV5-1 and TRBJ1-1): KAGVTQTPRYLIKTRGQQVTLSCSPISGHRSVSWYQQTPGQGLQFLFEYFSETQRNKGNFPGRFSGRQFSNSRSEMNVSTLELGDSALYLCASSLVVAGGNTEAFFGQGTRLTVV.

This rearrangement joins TRBV7-9 to TRBJ2-7; 9 bases fit TRBD1. The CDR3 loop spans 15 amino acids. V lost 0 bases and J lost 5; bases outside the gene matches: 5. The germline gives CDR1 SEHNR, CDR2 FQNEAQ (reference sequence). CDR3 coding DNA: TGTGCCAGCAGCTTAGCTCCGGACAGGGGAAACGAGCAGTACTTC. Its translation is CASSLAPDRGNEQYF.

V and J are TRBV29-1 and TRBJ2-1, with D possibly called TRBD1 or TRBD2 (5 bases each). V dropped 3 bases and J dropped 6 bases, with 12 bases sitting between them. The CDR3 is 13 amino acids. Germline V lookup: CDR1 SQVTM, CDR2 ANQGSEA. CDR3 protein: CSVDRWGINEQFF. In DNA form, the CDR3 reads TGCAGCGTTGACCGGTGGGGGATCAATGAGCAGTTCTTC.

The rearrangement links TRBV4-1 to TRBJ1-6; TRBD1 matches 7 bases. CDR3 length equals 18 residues. Germline-derived CDR1 and CDR2 are MGHRA and YSYEKL. Losses at the gene ends were 3 bases for V and 10 bases for J; bases not matched to a gene: 18. CDR3 residues: CASSQTPSDRVLISPLHF. The CDR3 DNA reads TGCGCCAGCAGCCAGACCCCCTCCGACAGGGTTCTAATCTCACCCCTCCACTTT.

This sequence joins TRBV6-1 and TRBJ2-1, with D possibly TRBD2 on 7 matching bases. The CDR3 contains 15 residues. The V gene lost 6 bases and the J gene lost 4 bases, with 16 bases spanning the gap. From germline, CDR1 is MNHNS and CDR2 SASEGT. CDR3 sequence (DNA): TGTGCCAGCAGCGGAGGGGGGGAGGGATACAATGAGCAGTTCTTC. Residues: CASSGGGEGYNEQFF.

V usage is TRBV5-6 and J usage is TRBJ2-4, with 12 bases lining up with TRBD1. The V segment lost 4 bases and the J segment 7 bases; nucleotides outside the gene matches: 3. CDR1 is SGHDT and CDR2 is YYEEEE in the germline V gene. The CDR3 loop spans 14 amino acids. CDR3 loop: CASSGDRGRNIQYF. DNA for the CDR3: TGTGCCAGCAGCGGGGACAGGGGGCGGAACATTCAGTACTTC.

The chain employs TRBV7-8 and TRBJ2-2, with TRBD2 as a possible D gene (6 bases). The CDR3 is 14 amino acids. V lost 8 bases and J 6 bases, leaving 16 bases between the germline ends. The germline V gene has CDR1 SGHVS and CDR2 FQNEAQ. The CDR3 region is CASGTTRFAGELFF. The CDR3 nucleotides are TGTGCCAGCGGTACGACTAGGTTCGCCGGGGAGCTGTTTTTT.

The chain combines TRBV9 with TRBJ1-1; D call uncertain. Trimming pared 7 bases from V and 0 bases from J, leaving 1 base between. The CDR3 is 10 residues long. Germline V CDR1 and CDR2: SGDLS, YYNGEE. CDR3: CASLNTEAFF. The CDR3 DNA is TGTGCCAGCTTGAACACTGAAGCTTTCTTT.

This clone has just a few counts. This sequence joins TRBV5-1 and TRBJ2-7, with 9 positions matching TRBD1. Germline-derived CDR1 and CDR2 are SGHRS and YFSETQ. The CDR3 runs 15 residues. Trimming took 2 bases from V and 2 from J; bases not matched to a gene: 5. In DNA, the CDR3 is TGCGCCAGCAGCTTTGGGACAGGGTTCACCTACGAGCAGTACTTC. This gives the protein CASSFGTGFTYEQYF.

This rearrangement joins TRBV18 to TRBJ1-1, with D tentatively TRBD1 (5 bases). Trimming removed 6 bases at V and 0 bases at J, with 20 bases between. The CDR3 is 17 amino acids. Per germline, CDR1 KGHSH and CDR2 LQKENI. The CDR3 DNA follows: TGTGCCAGCTCCCTATCTCGAGTGGGGCTCTTGAACACTGAAGCTTTCTTT. The encoded protein is CASSLSRVGLLNTEAFF.

This clone has more than one count but fewer than ten. The rearrangement links TRBV6-6 to TRBJ1-1; possibly TRBD1 for D (6 bases). V shed 7 bases and J shed 4 bases, with 13 bases lying between them. Germline loops: CDR1 MNHNY, CDR2 SVGAGI (reference sequence). The CDR3 consists of 13 residues. The CDR3, as DNA: TGTGCCAGCAATAAACAGGGAAGCACTGAAGCTTTCTTT. This sequence encodes CASNKQGSTEAFF.

As concerns this clone: The same CDR3 also results from other DNA sequences found in this sample. The chain carries TRBV6-5 and TRBJ1-2; 12 bases fit TRBD1. The CDR3 consists of 15 residues. Germline CDR1 is MNHEY and CDR2 is SVGAGI. The junction had 5 bases not matched to a gene; V was cut back by 6 bases and J by 3 bases. The CDR3 sequence is CASRGQGAGDYGYTF. The CDR3 DNA reads TGTGCCAGCAGGGGACAGGGGGCCGGCGACTATGGCTACACCTTC.

The chain recombines TRBV12-1 with TRBJ2-7; the table's TRBD1 call for D was not verified on the DNA. TRBV12-1 is tagged as a pseudogene. This CDR3 has 14 residues. The CDR3 loop is CASSFEDRGSEQYF. The CDR3 DNA reads as TGTGCCAGCAGCTTTGAGGACAGGGGAAGCGAGCAGTACTTC.

The chain links TRBV6-6 to TRBJ1-1; 9 bases match TRBD1. In germline, CDR1 is MNHNY, CDR2 SVGAGI (reference sequence). J gave up 3 bases and V 7 bases, and 3 bases lay outside the gene matches. The CDR3 has 13 amino acids. The CDR3 region is CASKWTGDTEAFF. The CDR3, as DNA: TGTGCCAGCAAGTGGACAGGGGACACTGAAGCTTTCTTT.

The chain combines TRBV9 with TRBJ1-2; 9 nucleotides align to TRBD1. With 4 bases clipped from V and 5 bases from J, the junction kept 6 bases outside the gene matches. The CDR3 loop spans 14 amino acids. Germline lookup yields CDR1 SGDLS and CDR2 YYNGEE. CDR3 protein: CASSRTGEGYGYTF. Written as DNA, the CDR3 is TGTGCCAGCAGCAGGACAGGGGAAGGATATGGCTACACCTTC.

This clone is medium-sized by share. The chain joins TRBV19 to TRBJ2-1; D not resolved. The CDR3 loop spans 14 amino acids. Trimming removed 1 base from V and 7 bases from J, with 11 bases in between. Germline CDR1 and CDR2: LNHDA and SQIVND (reference sequence). This CDR3 is CASSIASPSNEQFF. The CDR3 DNA follows: TGTGCCAGTAGTATAGCCTCCCCGAGTAATGAGCAGTTCTTC.